These 18 T cell receptor beta chains share one sample of origin, sequenced in a study. TCRdb's table, derived via immunoSEQ multiplex PCR, lists solely in-frame clones and lacks some. Among roughly 68,000 clones listed, just over 90% were seen once. The sample taken for sequencing was PBMCs. The source is a middle-aged man with rheumatoid arthritis.

The chain employs TRBV19 and TRBJ2-1, with TRBD2 matching over 8 bases. CDR3 size: 17 residues. The germline CDR1 and CDR2 sequences are LNHDA and SQIVND (reference sequence). The V segment lost 0 bases and the J segment 6 bases; nucleotides outside the gene matches: 10. Here the CDR3 DNA reads TGTGCCAGTAGTATAGATTCAGCTAGCGGGCTCATCAATGAGCAGTTCTTC. Amino acids: CASSIDSASGLINEQFF.

The gene calls are TRBV11-1 and TRBJ2-7; D is undetermined. V lost 4 bases, J lost 2 bases, and 9 bases lay in between. This CDR3 spans 13 amino acids. Germline V gene data show CDR1 as SGHAT and CDR2 as FQDESV (reference sequence). The CDR3 reads CASSSSEPYEQYF. The CDR3, as DNA: TGTGCCAGCAGCTCCAGCGAACCCTACGAGCAGTACTTC.

The rearrangement joins TRBV14 to TRBJ1-2; weak D call: TRBD1 (6 bases). CDR1 and CDR2 from the germline V gene are SGHDN and FVKESK. The CDR3 has 16 amino acids. Between the trimmed V and J ends, which lost 3 bases and 2 bases, there was a span of 16 bases. The CDR3 sequence: CASSHRRQGLNYGYTF. In DNA form, the CDR3 reads TGTGCCAGCAGCCATCGCCGGCAGGGGCTAAACTATGGCTACACCTTC.

CDR3 DNA: TGTGCCAGCAGCTTGGGGCAGAATGAAAAACTGTTTTTT. It translates to CASSLGQNEKLFF. The V and J genes are TRBV5-6 and TRBJ1-4, with D unclear. The CDR3 is 13 amino acids. Between the trimmed V and J ends, which lost 0 bases and 5 bases, there was a span of 5 bases. CDR1 is SGHDT, CDR2 YYEEEE, per germline.

This clone was counted a single time. The V gene is TRBV2, the J gene TRBJ2-7, with 7 positions matching TRBD1. Looked up from germline, CDR1 is SNHLY and CDR2 is FYNNEI. V trimming: 0 bases; J trimming: 5 bases; junction bases outside the gene matches: 10. The CDR3 length is 16 residues. The DNA for the CDR3 is TGTGCCAGCAGTGAAGCCTTGACAGGGATGACCCACGAGCAGTACTTC. Translating gives CASSEALTGMTHEQYF. Full variable domain (rest looked up from reference TRBV2 and TRBJ2-7): EPEVTQTPSHQVTQMGQEVILRCVPISNHLYFYWYRQILGQKVEFLVSFYNNEISEKSEIFDDQFSVERPDGSNFTLKIRSTKLEDSAMYFCASSEALTGMTHEQYFGPGTRLTVT.

The V call is TRBV28, the J call TRBJ2-2, with D uncertain. The length of the CDR3 is 15 residues. V was cut by 1 base and J by 0 bases, with 6 bases left in between. Germline CDR1 MDHEN, CDR2 SYDVKM. The CDR3 nucleotides are TGTGCCAGCAGTTTATTCGAGGCGAACACCGGGGAGCTGTTTTTT. Its translation is CASSLFEANTGELFF.

V gene TRBV12-5 combines with J gene TRBJ2-7, with 9 bases matching TRBD1. Losses at the gene ends were 2 bases for V and 2 bases for J; bases not matched to a gene: 7. The CDR3 is made up of 16 amino acids. Germline V gene lookup returns CDR1 LGHNT and CDR2 FRNRAP. The CDR3 DNA follows: TGTGCTAGTGGTTTGCCACTGGGACAGGGTACCTACGAGCAGTACTTC. It translates to CASGLPLGQGTYEQYF.

V and J are TRBV18 and TRBJ2-3, with 12 bases identical to TRBD2. This CDR3 comprises 16 residues. CDR1 KGHSH and CDR2 LQKENI come from the germline V gene. J was trimmed by 5 bases and V by 0 bases; bases with no gene match: 3. CDR3 in DNA: TGTGCCAGCTCACCACCGGGACTAGCGGGTAGAGATACGCAGTATTTT. Its translation: CASSPPGLAGRDTQYF. Full variable domain (remainder filled in from reference TRBV18 and TRBJ2-3): NAGVMQNPRHLVRRRGQEARLRCSPMKGHSHVYWYRQLPEEGLKFMVYLQKENIIDESGMPKERFSAEFPKEGPSILRIQQVVRGDSAAYFCASSPPGLAGRDTQYFGPGTRLTVL.

The genes are TRBV9 and TRBJ1-1; TRBD1 agrees at 9 bases. In germline, CDR1 is SGDLS, CDR2 YYNGEE. The ends lost 0 bases at V and 3 bases at J; junction bases unmatched: 3. The CDR3 loop spans 15 amino acids. The CDR3 loop is CASSVGRTGDTEAFF. For the CDR3, the DNA is TGTGCCAGCAGCGTAGGTAGGACAGGGGACACTGAAGCTTTCTTT.

The chain employs TRBV7-3 and TRBJ2-2; the D is unclear. The CDR3 sequence is 15 residues long. CDR1 is SGHTA and CDR2 is FQGTGA in the germline V gene. Trimming took off 5 bases at V and 1 base at J, with 11 bases between the two ends. The CDR3 DNA is TGTGCCAGCAGCCCACAGAGATTGAACACCGGGGAGCTGTTTTTT. Encoded protein: CASSPQRLNTGELFF.

This chain uses TRBV21-1 with TRBJ1-6. TRBV21-1 is listed as a pseudogene. The CDR3 runs to 17 residues. CDR3 protein: CASSKEGGATYNSPLHF. The CDR3 DNA is TGTGCCAGCAGCAAAGAGGGCGGGGCCACCTATAATTCACCCCTCCACTTT.

This clone has only one observation. V gene TRBV7-9 combines with J gene TRBJ1-1, with a possible D match to TRBD1 (6 bases). CDR3 length equals 11 residues. In germline, CDR1 is SEHNR, CDR2 FQNEAQ (reference sequence). Trimming pared 2 bases from V and 14 bases from J, leaving 12 bases between. The CDR3 coding sequence is TGTGCCAGCAGCTTATCTGGACAGTGCTTCTTT. This gives the protein CASSLSGQCFF.

The genes are TRBV19 and TRBJ2-7; D may be TRBD1 (6 bases). This CDR3 spans 16 amino acids. Trimming removed 0 bases from V and 4 bases from J, with 16 bases in between. CDR1 and CDR2 from the germline V gene are LNHDA and SQIVND (reference sequence). CDR3 nucleotide sequence: TGTGCCAGTAGTATAGAAGCAGGGGTGGGCGTTTACGAGCAGTACTTC. Amino acid sequence: CASSIEAGVGVYEQYF.

The chain has TRBV6-5 and TRBJ1-4; no clear D gene. The CDR3 consists of 15 residues. Germline CDR1 and CDR2: MNHEY and SVGAGI. Trimming removed 5 bases from V and 5 bases from J, with 15 bases in between. The CDR3 bases are TGTGCCAGCAGTCGCATGTGGCCATCCAATGAAAAACTGTTTTTT. Translating gives CASSRMWPSNEKLFF.

The chain carries TRBV6-5 and TRBJ1-6, with D tentatively TRBD1 (6 bases). The germline V and J ends were trimmed by 4 bases and 9 bases, with 16 bases remaining between them. This CDR3 comprises 15 residues. Germline-derived CDR1 and CDR2 are MNHEY and SVGAGI. In DNA, the CDR3 is TGTGCCAGCAGTTTATGGGCCCAGGGGAGTTCACCCCTCCACTTT. It encodes CASSLWAQGSSPLHF.

The rearrangement uses TRBV30 and TRBJ1-2; D is uncertain. The CDR3 has 12 amino acids. The germline V gene has CDR1 GTSNPN and CDR2 SVGIG (reference sequence). Deletions cut 1 base from V and 7 bases from J, with 10 bases between. CDR3: CAWSAQGFGYTF. DNA of the CDR3: TGTGCCTGGAGTGCGCAAGGGTTTGGCTACACCTTC.

DNA for the CDR3: TGTGCCAGCAGGGACCCACTGAACACTGAAGCTTTCTTT. Translated: CASRDPLNTEAFF. The chain has TRBV6-5 and TRBJ1-1; D gene ambiguous. Trimming left V 6 bases short and J 0 bases short, with 8 bases between. Per the germline V gene, CDR1 is MNHEY and CDR2 is SVGAGI. The CDR3 covers 13 residues.

This chain connects TRBV19 to TRBJ1-4; D ambiguous. The V end lost 6 bases, the J end lost 0 bases, and 17 bases lay between the germline ends. The CDR3 is 17 amino acids. Germline loops: CDR1 LNHDA, CDR2 SQIVND (reference sequence). CDR3: CASRPRRTPTTNEKLFF. The CDR3 coding sequence is TGTGCCAGTAGACCTCGCCGGACCCCCACAACTAATGAAAAACTGTTTTTT.